The present TCR beta chain was sequenced within a study of radiotherapy plus CTLA-4 blockade in lung cancer. Across the study: About 17% of enrolled patients responded objectively, and about 31% had disease control.

Study-wide results and caveats: Reported findings show early blood T cell clone dynamics, with interferon-beta, best predicted response.

This CDR3 comprises 14 residues. Between the trimmed V and J ends, which lost 1 base and 1 base, there was a span of 7 bases. CDR1 KGHSH and CDR2 LQKENI come from the germline V gene. To note about this clone: As yet, its antigen is unknown.

The assay was immunoSEQ multiplex PCR, and TCRdb's table has in-frame clones only and misses some. This sample has some 15,000 clones; about two thirds occur once, and the top ten carry roughly 46%. The origin of this receptor is a human donor with non-small cell lung cancer whose response to radiotherapy plus ipilimumab could not be evaluated. The chain recombines TRBV18 with TRBJ1-1; unclear D gene. The sequencing used peripheral blood, collected from a patient treated with radiotherapy plus ipilimumab. CDR3 region: CASSPQGGNTEAFF. The CDR3, as DNA: TGTGCCAGCTCACCACAGGGAGGGAACACTGAAGCTTTCTTT.